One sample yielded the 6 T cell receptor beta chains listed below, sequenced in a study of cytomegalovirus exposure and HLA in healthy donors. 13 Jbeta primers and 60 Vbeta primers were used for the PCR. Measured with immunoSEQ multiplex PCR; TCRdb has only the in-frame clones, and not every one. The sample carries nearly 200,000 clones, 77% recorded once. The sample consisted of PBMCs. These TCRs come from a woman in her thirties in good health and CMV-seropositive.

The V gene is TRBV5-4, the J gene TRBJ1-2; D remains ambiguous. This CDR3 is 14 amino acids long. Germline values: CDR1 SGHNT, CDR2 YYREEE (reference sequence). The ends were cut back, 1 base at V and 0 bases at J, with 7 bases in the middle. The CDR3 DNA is TGTGCCAGCAGCTTGCCGGGAGCTAACTATGGCTACACCTTC. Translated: CASSLPGANYGYTF.

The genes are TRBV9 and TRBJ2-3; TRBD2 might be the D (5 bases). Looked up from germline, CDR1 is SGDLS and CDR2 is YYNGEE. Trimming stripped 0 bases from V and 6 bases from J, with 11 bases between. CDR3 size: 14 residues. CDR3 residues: CASSVGNRGDTQYF. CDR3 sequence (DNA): TGTGCCAGCAGCGTAGGGAACCGCGGGGATACGCAGTATTTT.

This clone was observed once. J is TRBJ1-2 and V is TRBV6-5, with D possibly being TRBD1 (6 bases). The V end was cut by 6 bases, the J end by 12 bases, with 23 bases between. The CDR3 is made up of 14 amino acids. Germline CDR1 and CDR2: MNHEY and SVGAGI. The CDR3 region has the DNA TGTGCCAGCAGCCGTGGACAGAACGAAAGAGGGGACACCTTC. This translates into CASSRGQNERGDTF.

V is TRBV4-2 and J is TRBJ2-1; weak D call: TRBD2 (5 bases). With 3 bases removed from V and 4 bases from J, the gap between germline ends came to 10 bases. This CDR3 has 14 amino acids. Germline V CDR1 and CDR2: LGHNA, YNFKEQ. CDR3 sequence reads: CASSHDYHYNEQFF. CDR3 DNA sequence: TGTGCCAGCAGCCACGACTACCATTACAATGAGCAGTTCTTC.

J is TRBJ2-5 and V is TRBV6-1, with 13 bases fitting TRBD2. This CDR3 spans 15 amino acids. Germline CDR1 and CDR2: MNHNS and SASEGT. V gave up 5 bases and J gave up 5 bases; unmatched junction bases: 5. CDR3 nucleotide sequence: TGTGCCAGCAGTCTTGGACTAGCGGGAGTGGAGACCCAGTACTTC. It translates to CASSLGLAGVETQYF.

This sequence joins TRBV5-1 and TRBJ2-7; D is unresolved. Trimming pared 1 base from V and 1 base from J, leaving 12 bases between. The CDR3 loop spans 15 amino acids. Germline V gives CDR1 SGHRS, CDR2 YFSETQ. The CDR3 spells CASSLLGQISYEQYF. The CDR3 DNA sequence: TGCGCCAGCAGCTTGCTTGGGCAGATATCCTACGAGCAGTACTTC.